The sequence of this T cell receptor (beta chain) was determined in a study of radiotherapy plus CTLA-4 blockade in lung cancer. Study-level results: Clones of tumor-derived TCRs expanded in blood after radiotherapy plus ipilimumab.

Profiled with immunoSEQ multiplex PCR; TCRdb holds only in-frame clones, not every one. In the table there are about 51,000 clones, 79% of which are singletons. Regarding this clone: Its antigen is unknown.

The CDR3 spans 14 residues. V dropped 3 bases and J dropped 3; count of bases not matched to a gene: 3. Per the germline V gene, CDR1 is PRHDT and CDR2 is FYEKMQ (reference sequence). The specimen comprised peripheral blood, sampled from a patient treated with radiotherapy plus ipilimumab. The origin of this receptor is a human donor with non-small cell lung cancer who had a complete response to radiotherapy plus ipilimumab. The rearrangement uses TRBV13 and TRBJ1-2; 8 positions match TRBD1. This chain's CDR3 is CASSLTGEDYGYTF. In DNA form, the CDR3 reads TGTGCCAGCAGCTTGACAGGGGAGGACTATGGCTACACCTTC.